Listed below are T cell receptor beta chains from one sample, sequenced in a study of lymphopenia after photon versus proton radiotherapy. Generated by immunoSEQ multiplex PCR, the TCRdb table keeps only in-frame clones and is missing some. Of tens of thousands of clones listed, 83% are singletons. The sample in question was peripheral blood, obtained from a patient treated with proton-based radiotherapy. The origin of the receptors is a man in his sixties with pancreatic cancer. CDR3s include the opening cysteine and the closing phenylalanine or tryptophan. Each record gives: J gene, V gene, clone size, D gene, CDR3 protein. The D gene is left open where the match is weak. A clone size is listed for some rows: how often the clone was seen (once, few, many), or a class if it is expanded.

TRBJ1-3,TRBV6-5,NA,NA,CASSYRGRSGNTIYF
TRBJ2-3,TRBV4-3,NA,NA,CASSQGGDTQYF
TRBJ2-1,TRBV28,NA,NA,CASNAPVDSYNEQFF
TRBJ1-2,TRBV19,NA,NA,CASSIDLTTGNYGYTF
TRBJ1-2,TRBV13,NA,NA,CASSRLIDSAYGYTF
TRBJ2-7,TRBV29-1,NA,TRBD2,CSALGSGISSYEQYF
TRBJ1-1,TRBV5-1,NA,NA,CASSLGGAGTEAFF
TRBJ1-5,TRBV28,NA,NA,CASSSKGGWGVQPQHF
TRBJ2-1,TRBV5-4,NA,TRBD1,CASSRPGQGDTNEQFF
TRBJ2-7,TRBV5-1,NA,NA,CASSLSVTSYEQYF
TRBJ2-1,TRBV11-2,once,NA,CASRSLEGRNNEQFF
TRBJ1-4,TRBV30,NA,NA,CAWSAGTRSEKLFF
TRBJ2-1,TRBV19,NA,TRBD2,CASRTSGRDTINEQFF
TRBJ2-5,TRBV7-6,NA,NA,CASSLADRETQYF
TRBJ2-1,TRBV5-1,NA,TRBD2,CASSLTSGSVGEQFF
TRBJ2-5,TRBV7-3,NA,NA,CASSSGRDQETQYF
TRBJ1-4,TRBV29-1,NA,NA,CSVERGGDEKLFF
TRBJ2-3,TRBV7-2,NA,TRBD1,CASSPRTGGHQQYF
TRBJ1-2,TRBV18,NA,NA,CASSPSDNYGYTF
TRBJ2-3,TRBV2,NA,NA,CASSVTSTDTQYF
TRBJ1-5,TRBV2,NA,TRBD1,CASRKDRGDNQPQHF
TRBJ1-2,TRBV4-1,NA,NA,CASSQAGTGSHYGYTF
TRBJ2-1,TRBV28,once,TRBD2,CATWGESSGSRHNEQFF
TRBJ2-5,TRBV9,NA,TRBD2,CASSPQGREGQETQYF